Below are 11 T cell receptor beta chains sequenced from a single sample in a study of cytomegalovirus exposure and HLA in healthy donors. The PCR contained 60 Vbeta and 13 Jbeta primers. Repertoires were generated with immunoSEQ multiplex PCR, while TCRdb's copy carries only in-frame clones and drops some. The sample has around 170,000 clones; roughly 76% are singletons. The sequenced material came from PBMCs. These receptor sequences come from a middle-aged man in good health and CMV-seropositive.

The genes are TRBV6-5 and TRBJ2-7; D is possibly TRBD1 (6 bases). Germline CDR1 reads MNHEY; CDR2 reads SVGAGI. The CDR3 sequence is 15 residues long. V was shortened by 5 bases and J by 3 bases, with 17 bases between the two germline ends. CDR3 loop: CASSPEWRRGYEQYF. CDR3 in DNA: TGTGCCAGCAGTCCCGAATGGCGCAGGGGCTACGAGCAGTACTTC.

The CDR3 DNA follows: TGCGCCAGCAGCTTGGCGGGGGGGCCTTATCAGCCCCAGCATTTT. Protein product: CASSLAGGPYQPQHF. V usage is TRBV5-1 and J usage is TRBJ1-5; D might be TRBD1 (6 bases). Trimming shortened V by 0 bases and J by 5 bases, and 12 bases separated the two germline ends. This CDR3 contains 15 residues. Germline lookup yields CDR1 SGHRS and CDR2 YFSETQ.

The chain recombines TRBV19 with TRBJ1-4; weak D call: TRBD1 (6 bases). The CDR3 runs 15 residues. Germline CDR1 reads LNHDA; CDR2 reads SQIVND (reference sequence). V shed 4 bases and J shed 8 bases, with 17 bases lying between them. The CDR3: CASSTLQGPTEKLFF. The CDR3 DNA sequence: TGTGCCAGTAGTACCTTACAGGGCCCTACCGAAAAACTGTTTTTT.

The V and J genes are TRBV7-6 and TRBJ2-1; a possible D gene is TRBD1 (5 bases). The germline gives CDR1 SGHVS, CDR2 FNYEAQ. Trimming pared 1 base from V and 9 bases from J, leaving 16 bases between. This CDR3 comprises 15 residues. The CDR3 protein is CASSLVVGPGGEQFF. CDR3 nucleotide sequence: TGTGCCAGCAGCTTAGTAGTGGGGCCGGGTGGTGAGCAGTTCTTC.

The V gene is TRBV5-1, the J gene TRBJ2-3, with 10 bases lining up with TRBD1. V gave up 4 bases and J gave up 4 bases; unmatched junction bases: 9. CDR3 size: 16 residues. The germline gives CDR1 SGHRS, CDR2 YFSETQ. CDR3 DNA: TGCGCCAGCAGCGGAAGGACAGGGGGGTCGGCAGATACGCAGTATTTT. Residues: CASSGRTGGSADTQYF.

This clone has only one observation. V and J are TRBV5-1 and TRBJ1-1; D gene ambiguous. The CDR3 spans 14 residues. Trimming took 0 bases from V and 5 from J, leaving 11 bases between them. Germline values: CDR1 SGHRS, CDR2 YFSETQ. The CDR3 DNA sequence: TGCGCCAGCAGCTTGGCCGCAGGATATACTGAAGCTTTCTTT. This sequence encodes CASSLAAGYTEAFF. The variable domain in full, completed from reference TRBV5-1 and TRBJ1-1, reads KAGVTQTPRYLIKTRGQQVTLSCSPISGHRSVSWYQQTPGQGLQFLFEYFSETQRNKGNFPGRFSGRQFSNSRSEMNVSTLELGDSALYLCASSLAAGYTEAFFGQGTRLTVV.

This clone was detected only once. The V and J genes are TRBV9 and TRBJ2-3, with D maybe TRBD2 (6 bases). This CDR3 region has 15 residues. V was clipped by 0 bases and J by 4 bases, with 12 bases between them. Germline V gene data show CDR1 as SGDLS and CDR2 as YYNGEE. The CDR3 DNA reads TGTGCCAGCAGCGTAGGCGGGGCGGTCGCAGATACGCAGTATTTT. Protein sequence: CASSVGGAVADTQYF.

V and J are TRBV5-1 and TRBJ2-3; 12 bases line up with TRBD1. Germline CDR1 reads SGHRS; CDR2 reads YFSETQ. The CDR3 runs 15 residues. With 4 bases clipped from V and 6 bases from J, the junction kept 6 bases outside the gene matches. The DNA for the CDR3 is TGCGCCAGCAGCCTAGGGACAGGGGGCGGGGATACGCAGTATTTT. This encodes CASSLGTGGGDTQYF.

The rearrangement links TRBV11-2 to TRBJ2-2; 9 positions agree with TRBD1. CDR3 length: 16 residues. Germline V gives CDR1 SGHAT, CDR2 FQNNGV. V gave up 5 bases and J gave up 8 bases; unmatched junction bases: 12. Here the CDR3 reads CASSPLQGAPRGELFF. CDR3 sequence (DNA): TGTGCCAGCAGCCCACTACAGGGGGCGCCCCGAGGGGAGCTGTTTTTT.

V and J are TRBV6-4 and TRBJ1-3; TRBD1 might be the D (6 bases). V gave up 9 bases and J gave up 1 base, with 16 bases separating them. Germline assignment: CDR1 MRHNA and CDR2 SNTAGT. The CDR3 totals 15 residues. CDR3 amino acids: CARVTGNGSGNTIYF. The CDR3 region has the DNA TGTGCCAGGGTCACAGGGAATGGATCTGGAAACACCATATATTTT.

The V gene is TRBV5-1, the J gene TRBJ1-2; perhaps TRBD1 as D (5 bases). With 0 bases removed from V and 7 bases from J, the gap between germline ends came to 13 bases. CDR1 and CDR2 (germline): SGHRS, YFSETQ. This CDR3 has 14 amino acids. The CDR3 DNA reads as TGCGCCAGCAGCTTGGCCCAGGGATCGGGTGGCTACACCTTC. Protein: CASSLAQGSGGYTF.